This T cell receptor beta chain comes out of a study of blood T cell repertoires in COVID-19. CDR1 LNHDA and CDR2 SQIVND come from the germline V gene (reference sequence). V lost 6 bases to trimming and J lost 9 bases; unmatched junction nucleotides: 13. The CDR3 loop spans 15 amino acids. Data came from immunoSEQ multiplex PCR; TCRdb stores just in-frame clones and leaves some out. The profile shows some 320,000 clones, roughly 85% of them singletons. Sample: PBMCs or T cells enriched from blood (not recorded which). The TCR was taken from a young woman who had been exposed to COVID-19. The chain links TRBV19 to TRBJ2-1, with 8 bases lining up with TRBD1. CDR3 coding DNA: TGTGCCAGTAGACCAACAGGGGGGTACATCGGTGAGCAGTTCTTC. It specifies CASRPTGGYIGEQFF.